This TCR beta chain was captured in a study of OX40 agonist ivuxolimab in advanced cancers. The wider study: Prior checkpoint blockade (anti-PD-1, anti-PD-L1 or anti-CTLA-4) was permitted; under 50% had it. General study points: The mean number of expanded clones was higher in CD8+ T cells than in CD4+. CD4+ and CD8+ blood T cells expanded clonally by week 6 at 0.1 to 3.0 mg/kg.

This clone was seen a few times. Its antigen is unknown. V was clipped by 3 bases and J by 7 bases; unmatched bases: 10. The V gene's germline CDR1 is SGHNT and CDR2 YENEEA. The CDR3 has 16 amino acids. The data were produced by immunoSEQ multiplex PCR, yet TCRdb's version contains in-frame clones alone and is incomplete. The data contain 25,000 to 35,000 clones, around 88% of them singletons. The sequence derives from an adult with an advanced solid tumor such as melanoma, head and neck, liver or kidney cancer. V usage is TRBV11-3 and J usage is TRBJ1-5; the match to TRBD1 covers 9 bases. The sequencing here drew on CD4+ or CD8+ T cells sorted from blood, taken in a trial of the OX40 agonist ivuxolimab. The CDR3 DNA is TGTGCCAGCAGCTTCAGTACAGGGGGCGCGGGACAGCCCCAGCATTTT. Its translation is CASSFSTGGAGQPQHF.